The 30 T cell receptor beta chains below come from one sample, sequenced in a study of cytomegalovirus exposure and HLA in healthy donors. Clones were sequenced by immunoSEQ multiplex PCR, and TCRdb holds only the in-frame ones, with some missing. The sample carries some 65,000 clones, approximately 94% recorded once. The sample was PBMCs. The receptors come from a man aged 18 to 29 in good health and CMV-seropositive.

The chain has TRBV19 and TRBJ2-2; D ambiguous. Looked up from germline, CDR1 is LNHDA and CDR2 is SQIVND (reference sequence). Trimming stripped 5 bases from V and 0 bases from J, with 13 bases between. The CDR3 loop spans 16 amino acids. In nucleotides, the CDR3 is TGTGCCAGTAGTTCGTGGGCAGGATCGAACACCGGGGAGCTGTTTTTT. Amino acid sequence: CASSSWAGSNTGELFF.

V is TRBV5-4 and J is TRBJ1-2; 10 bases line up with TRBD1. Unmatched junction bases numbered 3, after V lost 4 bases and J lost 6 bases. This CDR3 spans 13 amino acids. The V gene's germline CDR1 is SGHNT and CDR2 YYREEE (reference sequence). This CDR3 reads CASSPGQGNGYTF. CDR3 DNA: TGTGCCAGCAGCCCGGGACAGGGGAATGGCTACACCTTC.

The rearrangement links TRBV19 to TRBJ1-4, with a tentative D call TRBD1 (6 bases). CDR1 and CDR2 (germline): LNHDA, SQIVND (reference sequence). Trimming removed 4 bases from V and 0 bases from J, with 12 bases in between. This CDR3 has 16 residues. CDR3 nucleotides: TGTGCCAGTAGTACCCCATGGACAGCAACTAATGAAAAACTGTTTTTT. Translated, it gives CASSTPWTATNEKLFF.

CDR3 loop: CAWSVQASGFYNEQFF. The DNA for the CDR3 is TGTGCCTGGAGTGTACAGGCTAGCGGGTTCTACAATGAGCAGTTCTTC. This sequence joins TRBV30 and TRBJ2-1, with 8 bases fitting TRBD2. The V segment lost 0 bases and the J segment 3 bases; nucleotides outside the gene matches: 7. CDR3 size: 16 residues. Germline assignment: CDR1 GTSNPN and CDR2 SVGIG (reference sequence). The variable domain in full, completed from reference TRBV30 and TRBJ2-1, reads SQTIHQWPATLVQPVGSPLSLECTVEGTSNPNLYWYRQAAGRGLQLLFYSVGIGQISSEVPQNLSASRPQDRQFILSSKKLLLSDSGFYLCAWSVQASGFYNEQFFGPGTRLTVL.

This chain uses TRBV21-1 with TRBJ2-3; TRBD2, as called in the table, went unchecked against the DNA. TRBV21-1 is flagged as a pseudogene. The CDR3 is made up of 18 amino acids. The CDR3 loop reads CASSAGLAGGCVKDTQYF. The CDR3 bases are TGTGCCAGCAGCGCGGGACTAGCGGGAGGGTGTGTGAAAGATACGCAGTATTTT.

The CDR3 coding sequence is TGTGCCAGCTCACCAAGACAGATCAATTACAATGAGCAGTTCTTC. Translating it yields CASSPRQINYNEQFF. J is TRBJ2-1 and V is TRBV18; TRBD1 might be the D (5 bases). Germline V gene data show CDR1 as KGHSH and CDR2 as LQKENI. CDR3 length: 15 residues. The V gene lost 2 bases and the J gene lost 4 bases, with 12 bases spanning the gap. The whole variable domain, remainder taken from reference TRBV18 and TRBJ2-1, is NAGVMQNPRHLVRRRGQEARLRCSPMKGHSHVYWYRQLPEEGLKFMVYLQKENIIDESGMPKERFSAEFPKEGPSILRIQQVVRGDSAAYFCASSPRQINYNEQFFGPGTRLTVL.

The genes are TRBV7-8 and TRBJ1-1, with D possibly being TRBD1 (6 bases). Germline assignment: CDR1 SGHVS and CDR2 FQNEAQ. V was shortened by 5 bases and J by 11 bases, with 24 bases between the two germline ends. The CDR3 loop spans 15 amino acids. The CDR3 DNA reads TGTGCCAGCAGCCAGGGTACAAGGCTCCCCACAGGGGCTTTCTTT. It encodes CASSQGTRLPTGAFF.

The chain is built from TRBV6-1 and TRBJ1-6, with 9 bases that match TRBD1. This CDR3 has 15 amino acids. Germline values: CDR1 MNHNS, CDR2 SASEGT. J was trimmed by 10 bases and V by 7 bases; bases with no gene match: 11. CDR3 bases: TGTGCCAGCAACGCCGGACAGGGGTTTGGCTCACCCCTCCACTTT. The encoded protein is CASNAGQGFGSPLHF.

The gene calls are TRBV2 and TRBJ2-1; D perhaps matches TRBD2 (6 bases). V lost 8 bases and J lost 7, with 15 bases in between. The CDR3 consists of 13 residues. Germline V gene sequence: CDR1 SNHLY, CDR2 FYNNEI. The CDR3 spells CASVREVRNEQFF. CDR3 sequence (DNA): TGTGCCAGCGTCAGGGAGGTTCGGAATGAGCAGTTCTTC.

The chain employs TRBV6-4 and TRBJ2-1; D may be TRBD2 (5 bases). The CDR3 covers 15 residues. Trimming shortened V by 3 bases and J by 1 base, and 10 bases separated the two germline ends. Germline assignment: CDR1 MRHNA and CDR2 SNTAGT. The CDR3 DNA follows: TGTGCCAGCAGTGAAGGTAGCGCTTCCTACAATGAGCAGTTCTTC. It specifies CASSEGSASYNEQFF.

CDR3: CASSLHPGQGTYEQYF. For the CDR3, the DNA is TGTGCCAGCAGCCTGCACCCGGGACAGGGGACCTACGAGCAGTACTTC. The chain is built from TRBV11-3 and TRBJ2-7; 10 bases map to TRBD1. The CDR3 spans 16 residues. With V trimmed by 5 bases and J by 2 bases, 9 bases remained unmatched. Germline V gives CDR1 SGHNT, CDR2 YENEEA.

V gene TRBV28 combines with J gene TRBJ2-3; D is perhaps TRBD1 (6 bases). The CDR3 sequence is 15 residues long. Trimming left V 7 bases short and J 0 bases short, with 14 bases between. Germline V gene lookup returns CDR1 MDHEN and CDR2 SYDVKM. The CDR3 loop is CASTPGTLSTDTQYF. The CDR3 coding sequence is TGTGCCAGCACACCCGGGACACTAAGCACAGATACGCAGTATTTT. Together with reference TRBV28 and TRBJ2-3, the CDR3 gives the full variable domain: DVKVTQSSRYLVKRTGEKVFLECVQDMDHENMFWYRQDPGLGLRLIYFSYDVKMKEKGDIPEGYSVSREKKERFSLILESASTNQTSMYLCASTPGTLSTDTQYFGPGTRLTVL.

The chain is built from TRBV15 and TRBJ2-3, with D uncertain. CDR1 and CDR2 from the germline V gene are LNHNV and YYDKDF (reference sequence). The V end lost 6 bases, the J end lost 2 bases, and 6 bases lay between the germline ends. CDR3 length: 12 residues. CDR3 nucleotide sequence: TGTGCCACCAGTCCTAACACAGATACGCAGTATTTT. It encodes CATSPNTDTQYF.

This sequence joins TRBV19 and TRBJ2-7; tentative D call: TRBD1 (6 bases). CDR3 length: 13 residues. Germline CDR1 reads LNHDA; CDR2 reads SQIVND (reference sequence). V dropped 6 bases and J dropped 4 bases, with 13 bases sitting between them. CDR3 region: CASRQTGQYEQYF. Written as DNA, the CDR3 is TGTGCCAGTAGACAGACAGGACAATACGAGCAGTACTTC.

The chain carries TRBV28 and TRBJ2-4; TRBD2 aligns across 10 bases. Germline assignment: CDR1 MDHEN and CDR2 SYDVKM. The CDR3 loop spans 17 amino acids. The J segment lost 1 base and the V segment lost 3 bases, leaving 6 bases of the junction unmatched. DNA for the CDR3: TGTGCCAGCAGTTTCTTAGCGGGAGGCGCGGCCAAAAACATTCAGTACTTC. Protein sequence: CASSFLAGGAAKNIQYF.

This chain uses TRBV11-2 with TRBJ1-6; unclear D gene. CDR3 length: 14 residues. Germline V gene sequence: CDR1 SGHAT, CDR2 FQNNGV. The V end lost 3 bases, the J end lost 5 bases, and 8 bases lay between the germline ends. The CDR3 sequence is CASSFYRNNSPLHF. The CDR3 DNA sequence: TGTGCCAGCAGCTTTTACAGAAATAATTCACCCCTCCACTTT.

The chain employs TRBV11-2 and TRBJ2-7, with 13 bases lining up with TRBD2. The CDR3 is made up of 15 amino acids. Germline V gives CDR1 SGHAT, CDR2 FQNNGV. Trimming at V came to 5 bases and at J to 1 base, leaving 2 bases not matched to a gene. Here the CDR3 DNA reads TGTGCCAGCAGCACGACTAGCGGGAGGTCCTACGAGCAGTACTTC. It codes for CASSTTSGRSYEQYF.

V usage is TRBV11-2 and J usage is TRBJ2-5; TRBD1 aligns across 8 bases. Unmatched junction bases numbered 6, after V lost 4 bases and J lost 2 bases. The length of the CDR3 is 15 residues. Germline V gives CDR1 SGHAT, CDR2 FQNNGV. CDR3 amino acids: CASSSLRGRQETQYF. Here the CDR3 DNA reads TGTGCCAGCAGCTCACTCAGGGGGCGGCAAGAGACCCAGTACTTC.

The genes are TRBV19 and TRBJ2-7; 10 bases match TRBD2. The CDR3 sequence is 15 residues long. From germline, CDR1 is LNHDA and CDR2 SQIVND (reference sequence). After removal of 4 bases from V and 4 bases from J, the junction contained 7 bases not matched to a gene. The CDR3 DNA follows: TGTGCCAGTAGTACCGTAGCGGGAGGCGGGTACGAGCAGTACTTC. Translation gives CASSTVAGGGYEQYF.

CDR3 amino acids: CASRAAILQETQYF. Written as DNA, the CDR3 is TGTGCCAGCAGGGCGGCTATCCTTCAAGAGACCCAGTACTTC. V usage is TRBV7-2 and J usage is TRBJ2-5; D gene ambiguous. Germline CDR1 and CDR2: SGHTA and FQGNSA. CDR3 length equals 14 residues. V dropped 6 bases and J dropped 2 bases, with 13 bases sitting between them.

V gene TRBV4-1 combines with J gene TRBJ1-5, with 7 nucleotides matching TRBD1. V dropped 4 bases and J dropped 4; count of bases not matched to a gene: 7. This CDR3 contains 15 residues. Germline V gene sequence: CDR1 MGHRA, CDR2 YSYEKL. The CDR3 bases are TGCGCCAGCAGCCTAGAGTTCAGGGGGAATCAGCCCCAGCATTTT. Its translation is CASSLEFRGNQPQHF.

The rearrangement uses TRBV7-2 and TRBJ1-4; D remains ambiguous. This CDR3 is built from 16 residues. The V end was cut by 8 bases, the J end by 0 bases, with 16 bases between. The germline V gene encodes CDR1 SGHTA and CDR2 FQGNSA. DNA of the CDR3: TGTGCCAGCGCTTGGCGGTCCGGTGCAACTAATGAAAAACTGTTTTTT. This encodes CASAWRSGATNEKLFF.

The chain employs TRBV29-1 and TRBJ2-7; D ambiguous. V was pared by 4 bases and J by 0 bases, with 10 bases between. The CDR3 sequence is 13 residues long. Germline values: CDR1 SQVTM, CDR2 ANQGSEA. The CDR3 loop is CSVAFPSSYEQYF. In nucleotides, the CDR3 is TGCAGCGTTGCATTCCCTAGCTCCTACGAGCAGTACTTC.

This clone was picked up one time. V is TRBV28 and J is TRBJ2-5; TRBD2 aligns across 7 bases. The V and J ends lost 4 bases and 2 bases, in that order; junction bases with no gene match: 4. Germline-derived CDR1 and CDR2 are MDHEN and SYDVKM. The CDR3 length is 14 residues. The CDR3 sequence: CASSSAGVQETQYF. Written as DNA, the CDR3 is TGTGCCAGCAGTTCGGCGGGAGTTCAAGAGACCCAGTACTTC.

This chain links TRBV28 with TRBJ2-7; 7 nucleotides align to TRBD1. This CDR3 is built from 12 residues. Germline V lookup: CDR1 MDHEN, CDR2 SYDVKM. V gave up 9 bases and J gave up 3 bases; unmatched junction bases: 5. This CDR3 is CASSTGVYEQYF. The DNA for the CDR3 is TGTGCCAGTTCAACAGGGGTCTACGAGCAGTACTTC.

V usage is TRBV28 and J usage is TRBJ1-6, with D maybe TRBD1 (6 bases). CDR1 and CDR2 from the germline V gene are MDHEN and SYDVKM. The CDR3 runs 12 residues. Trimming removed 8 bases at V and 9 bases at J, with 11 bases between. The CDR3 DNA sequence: TGTGCCAGCCAAAACAGGGTTTCACCCCTCCACTTT. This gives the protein CASQNRVSPLHF.

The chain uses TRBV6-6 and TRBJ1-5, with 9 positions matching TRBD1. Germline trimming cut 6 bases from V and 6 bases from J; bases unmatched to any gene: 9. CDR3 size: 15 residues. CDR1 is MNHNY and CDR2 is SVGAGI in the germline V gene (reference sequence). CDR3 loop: CASRDRDRASQPQHF. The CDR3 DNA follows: TGTGCCAGCAGAGACCGGGACAGGGCTTCTCAGCCCCAGCATTTT.

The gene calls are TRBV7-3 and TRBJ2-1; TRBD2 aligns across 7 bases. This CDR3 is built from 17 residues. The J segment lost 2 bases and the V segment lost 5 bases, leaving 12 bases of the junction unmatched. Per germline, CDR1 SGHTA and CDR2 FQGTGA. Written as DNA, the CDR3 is TGTGCCAGCAGCCCCTCTTGGGGGGGAGGGCCCTACAATGAGCAGTTCTTC. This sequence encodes CASSPSWGGGPYNEQFF.

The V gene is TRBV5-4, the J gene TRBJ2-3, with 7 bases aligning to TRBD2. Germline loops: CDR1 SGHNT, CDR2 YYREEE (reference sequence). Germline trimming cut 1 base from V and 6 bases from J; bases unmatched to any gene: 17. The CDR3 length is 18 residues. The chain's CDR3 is CASSLPIGAGEGIDTQYF. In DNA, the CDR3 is TGTGCCAGCAGCTTGCCGATAGGTGCGGGGGAAGGGATCGATACGCAGTATTTT.

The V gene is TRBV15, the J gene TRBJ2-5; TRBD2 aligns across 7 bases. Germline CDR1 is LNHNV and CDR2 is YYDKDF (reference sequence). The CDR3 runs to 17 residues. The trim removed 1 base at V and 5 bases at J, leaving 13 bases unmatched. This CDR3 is CATSRATGRSRGETQYF. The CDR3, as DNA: TGTGCCACCAGCAGAGCCACCGGGAGGTCTCGGGGGGAGACCCAGTACTTC.